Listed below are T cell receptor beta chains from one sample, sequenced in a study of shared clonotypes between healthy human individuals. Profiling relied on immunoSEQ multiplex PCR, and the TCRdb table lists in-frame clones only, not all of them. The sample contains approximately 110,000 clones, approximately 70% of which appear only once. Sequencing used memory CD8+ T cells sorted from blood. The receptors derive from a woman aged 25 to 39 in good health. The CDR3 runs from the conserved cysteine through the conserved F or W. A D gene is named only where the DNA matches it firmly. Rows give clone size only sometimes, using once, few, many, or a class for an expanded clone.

cdr3_aa: CASSLLIDSVYEQYF
cdr3_nt: TGTGCCAGCAGCTTGTTGATTGACAGTGTATACGAGCAGTACTTC
d_call: -
v_call: TRBV5-5
j_call: TRBJ2-7
clone_size: -

cdr3_aa: CASSPFKGAHEQFF
cdr3_nt: TGTGCCAGCTCACCCTTTAAGGGGGCCCATGAGCAGTTCTTC
d_call: TRBD1
v_call: TRBV18
j_call: TRBJ2-1
clone_size: -

cdr3_aa: CASSDLGYRYTIYF
cdr3_nt: TGCGCCAGCAGTGATCTGGGCTATCGGTACACCATATATTTT
d_call: -
v_call: TRBV10-2
j_call: TRBJ1-3
clone_size: -

cdr3_aa: CASSEDRDMNYEQYF
cdr3_nt: TGTGCCAGCAGTGAGGACAGGGACATGAACTACGAGCAGTACTTC
d_call: TRBD1
v_call: TRBV2
j_call: TRBJ2-7
clone_size: -

cdr3_aa: CASSVAGGGGTEAFF
cdr3_nt: TGTGCCAGCAGCGTCGCGGGAGGAGGTGGCACTGAAGCTTTCTTT
d_call: -
v_call: TRBV9
j_call: TRBJ1-1
clone_size: -

cdr3_aa: CASSARGRRSNQPQHF
cdr3_nt: TGCGCCAGCAGCGCCCGGGGGCGACGAAGCAATCAGCCCCAGCATTTT
d_call: -
v_call: TRBV5-1
j_call: TRBJ1-5
clone_size: -

cdr3_aa: CARTAGLAGYTF
cdr3_nt: TGTGCCCGTACGGCAGGGTTGGCCGGCTACACCTTC
d_call: -
v_call: TRBV19
j_call: TRBJ1-2
clone_size: -

cdr3_aa: CASRPDRGDTEAFF
cdr3_nt: TGTGCAAGTCGTCCCGACAGGGGGGACACTGAAGCTTTCTTT
d_call: -
v_call: TRBV12-2
j_call: TRBJ1-1
clone_size: many

cdr3_aa: CAIRSPVYGYTF
cdr3_nt: TGTGCCATTAGGAGCCCAGTCTATGGCTACACCTTC
d_call: -
v_call: TRBV10-3
j_call: TRBJ1-2
clone_size: -

cdr3_aa: CASSQQGGYGYTF
cdr3_nt: TGCGCCAGCAGCCAACAGGGGGGCTATGGCTACACCTTC
d_call: TRBD1
v_call: TRBV4-1
j_call: TRBJ1-2
clone_size: -

cdr3_aa: CASTLKGATYEQYF
cdr3_nt: TGTGCCAGCACTCTAAAAGGGGCAACCTACGAGCAGTACTTC
d_call: -
v_call: TRBV7-9
j_call: TRBJ2-7
clone_size: -

cdr3_aa: CASRVQGPYNEQFF
cdr3_nt: TGTGCCAGCAGGGTTCAGGGGCCCTACAATGAGCAGTTCTTC
d_call: -
v_call: TRBV28
j_call: TRBJ2-1
clone_size: few

cdr3_aa: CASGLHEEADTQYF
cdr3_nt: TGTGCCAGCGGGCTACATGAAGAGGCAGATACGCAGTATTTT
d_call: -
v_call: TRBV28
j_call: TRBJ2-3
clone_size: -

cdr3_aa: CASSLGLAGFYEQYF
cdr3_nt: TGTGCCAGCAGTTTGGGACTAGCGGGATTTTACGAGCAGTACTTC
d_call: TRBD2
v_call: TRBV27
j_call: TRBJ2-7
clone_size: -

cdr3_aa: CASSPFLEQYF
cdr3_nt: TGTGCCAGCAGTCCGTTTCTCGAGCAGTACTTC
d_call: -
v_call: TRBV28
j_call: TRBJ2-7
clone_size: -

cdr3_aa: CASSLKGQTNTGELFF
cdr3_nt: TGTGCCAGCAGCTTAAAGGGACAGACGAACACCGGGGAGCTGTTTTTT
d_call: TRBD1
v_call: TRBV11-2
j_call: TRBJ2-2
clone_size: -

cdr3_aa: CAHGGDEQYF
cdr3_nt: TGTGCCCATGGGGGCGACGAGCAGTACTTC
d_call: -
v_call: TRBV6-1
j_call: TRBJ2-7
clone_size: -

cdr3_aa: CASSATLAGGHTDTQYF
cdr3_nt: TGCGCCAGCAGCGCGACACTAGCGGGAGGGCACACAGATACGCAGTATTTT
d_call: TRBD2
v_call: TRBV5-1
j_call: TRBJ2-3
clone_size: -

cdr3_aa: CASSESDSHEQYF
cdr3_nt: TGCGCCAGCAGTGAGTCAGACAGCCACGAGCAGTACTTC
d_call: -
v_call: TRBV10-2
j_call: TRBJ2-7
clone_size: -

cdr3_aa: CASSIDGVSGANVLTF
cdr3_nt: TGTGCCAGTAGTATTGATGGGGTGTCTGGGGCCAACGTCCTGACTTTC
d_call: -
v_call: TRBV19
j_call: TRBJ2-6
clone_size: -

cdr3_aa: CASSLLRGGEANYGYTF
cdr3_nt: TGTGCCAGCAGCCTGCTAAGAGGGGGAGAAGCTAACTATGGCTACACCTTC
d_call: -
v_call: TRBV28
j_call: TRBJ1-2
clone_size: -

cdr3_aa: CASSLVTGGYEQYF
cdr3_nt: TGTGCCAGCAGCTTAGTGACAGGAGGCTACGAGCAGTACTTC
d_call: -
v_call: TRBV7-6
j_call: TRBJ2-7
clone_size: few

cdr3_aa: CASSRDRSDDNQPQHF
cdr3_nt: TGTGCCAGCAGTCGCGACAGGTCCGATGACAATCAGCCCCAGCATTTT
d_call: -
v_call: TRBV28
j_call: TRBJ1-5
clone_size: -

cdr3_aa: CASNPDRNQETQYF
cdr3_nt: TGTGCCAGCAACCCGGACAGGAACCAAGAGACCCAGTACTTC
d_call: TRBD1
v_call: TRBV6-6
j_call: TRBJ2-5
clone_size: -

cdr3_aa: CAIRGDSNTEAFF
cdr3_nt: TGTGCCATCAGGGGGGACTCGAACACTGAAGCTTTCTTT
d_call: -
v_call: TRBV10-3
j_call: TRBJ1-1
clone_size: many

cdr3_aa: CASSPLAGGYNEQFF
cdr3_nt: TGTGCCAGCTCGCCTCTAGCGGGAGGTTACAATGAGCAGTTCTTC
d_call: TRBD2
v_call: TRBV18
j_call: TRBJ2-1
clone_size: -

cdr3_aa: CASSPPGEYEQYF
cdr3_nt: TGTGCCAGCTCACCACCCGGGGAATACGAGCAGTACTTC
d_call: -
v_call: TRBV18
j_call: TRBJ2-7
clone_size: -

cdr3_aa: CASSEDTGTGGLYGYTF
cdr3_nt: TGCGCCAGCAGCGAAGATACCGGGACAGGGGGATTGTATGGCTACACCTTC
d_call: TRBD1
v_call: TRBV5-1
j_call: TRBJ1-2
clone_size: -

cdr3_aa: CSVEISGRTEQYF
cdr3_nt: TGCAGCGTTGAGATTAGCGGGAGGACCGAGCAGTACTTC
d_call: TRBD2
v_call: TRBV29-1
j_call: TRBJ2-7
clone_size: -

cdr3_aa: CASSADRDTEAFF
cdr3_nt: TGTGCCAGCAGTGCGGACAGGGACACTGAAGCTTTCTTT
d_call: TRBD1
v_call: TRBV6-4
j_call: TRBJ1-1
clone_size: -

cdr3_aa: CASSSWDRVSGNTIYF
cdr3_nt: TGCGCCAGCAGCTCGTGGGACAGGGTCTCTGGAAACACCATATATTTT
d_call: TRBD1
v_call: TRBV5-1
j_call: TRBJ1-3
clone_size: -

cdr3_aa: CASKPGQGETDTQYF
cdr3_nt: TGTGCCAGTAAACCGGGACAGGGAGAGACAGATACGCAGTATTTT
d_call: TRBD1
v_call: TRBV6-1
j_call: TRBJ2-3
clone_size: few

cdr3_aa: CASSPTGDQETQYF
cdr3_nt: TGCGCCAGCAGCCCGACAGGGGACCAAGAGACCCAGTACTTC
d_call: TRBD1
v_call: TRBV5-1
j_call: TRBJ2-5
clone_size: -

cdr3_aa: CASSILAGEGTDTQYF
cdr3_nt: TGTGCCAGTAGTATTCTAGCGGGAGAAGGCACAGATACGCAGTATTTT
d_call: TRBD2
v_call: TRBV19
j_call: TRBJ2-3
clone_size: -

cdr3_aa: CASSSGQQVSYEQYF
cdr3_nt: TGCGCCAGCAGCTCGGGACAACAGGTCTCCTACGAGCAGTACTTC
d_call: -
v_call: TRBV5-1
j_call: TRBJ2-7
clone_size: -

cdr3_aa: CASRDYRSYEQYF
cdr3_nt: TGTGCCAGCCGGGACTACCGCTCCTACGAGCAGTACTTC
d_call: TRBD2
v_call: TRBV5-6
j_call: TRBJ2-7
clone_size: -

cdr3_aa: CASSPDGSANNQPQHF
cdr3_nt: TGCGCCAGCAGCCCGGACGGATCGGCCAACAATCAGCCCCAGCATTTT
d_call: -
v_call: TRBV5-1
j_call: TRBJ1-5
clone_size: -

cdr3_aa: CASSLTGPYGYTF
cdr3_nt: TGTGCCAGCTCCTTGACAGGGCCCTATGGCTACACCTTC
d_call: TRBD1
v_call: TRBV6-1
j_call: TRBJ1-2
clone_size: few

cdr3_aa: CASSQGTSFEQYF
cdr3_nt: TGCGCCAGCAGCCAAGGGACAAGCTTTGAGCAGTACTTC
d_call: -
v_call: TRBV5-1
j_call: TRBJ2-7
clone_size: -

cdr3_aa: CASSSTPGPLDEQYF
cdr3_nt: TGTGCCAGCAGTTCAACCCCGGGCCCCTTGGACGAGCAGTACTTC
d_call: -
v_call: TRBV27
j_call: TRBJ2-7
clone_size: -

cdr3_aa: CASSRQGAFGNTIYF
cdr3_nt: TGTGCCAGCAGTAGACAGGGGGCATTTGGAAACACCATATATTTT
d_call: TRBD1
v_call: TRBV25-1
j_call: TRBJ1-3
clone_size: many

cdr3_aa: CASSEQYSNQPQHF
cdr3_nt: TGTGCCAGCAGTGAACAGTATAGCAATCAGCCCCAGCATTTT
d_call: -
v_call: TRBV2
j_call: TRBJ1-5
clone_size: -

cdr3_aa: CASSESGGYGYTF
cdr3_nt: TGTGCCAGCAGCGAATCGGGCGGCTATGGCTACACCTTC
d_call: -
v_call: TRBV5-6
j_call: TRBJ1-2
clone_size: -

cdr3_aa: CAISGDWANVLTF
cdr3_nt: TGTGCCATCAGTGGGGACTGGGCCAACGTCCTGACTTTC
d_call: -
v_call: TRBV10-3
j_call: TRBJ2-6
clone_size: -

cdr3_aa: CAWNPRTGTYEQYF
cdr3_nt: TGTGCCTGGAACCCCCGAACAGGGACCTACGAGCAGTACTTC
d_call: -
v_call: TRBV30
j_call: TRBJ2-7
clone_size: -

cdr3_aa: CASSRTRGLYYEQYF
cdr3_nt: TGCGCCAGCAGCCGGACCCGAGGACTTTACTACGAGCAGTACTTC
d_call: -
v_call: TRBV4-1
j_call: TRBJ2-7
clone_size: -

cdr3_aa: CASSPGSNQPQHF
cdr3_nt: TGTGCCAGCAGTCCCGGTAGCAATCAGCCCCAGCATTTT
d_call: -
v_call: TRBV27
j_call: TRBJ1-5
clone_size: many

cdr3_aa: CASSLIGRALGETQYF
cdr3_nt: TGTGCCAGCAGTTTAATCGGGAGGGCCCTCGGAGAGACCCAGTACTTC
d_call: TRBD2
v_call: TRBV28
j_call: TRBJ2-5
clone_size: -

cdr3_aa: CASSTLAGDGYTNEKLFF
cdr3_nt: TGTGCCAGCAGTACCCTGGCCGGGGATGGGTACACTAATGAAAAACTGTTTTTT
d_call: -
v_call: TRBV28
j_call: TRBJ1-4
clone_size: -

cdr3_aa: CSVEAMDRGISYEQYF
cdr3_nt: TGCAGCGTTGAGGCTATGGACAGGGGGATCTCCTACGAGCAGTACTTC
d_call: TRBD1
v_call: TRBV29-1
j_call: TRBJ2-7
clone_size: -

cdr3_aa: CASSQVGSRSGNTIYF
cdr3_nt: TGCGCCAGCAGCCAAGTCGGGTCGCGATCCGGAAACACCATATATTTT
d_call: -
v_call: TRBV4-1
j_call: TRBJ1-3
clone_size: -

cdr3_aa: CASSLGPGQGAEAFF
cdr3_nt: TGTGCCAGCAGCTTGGGACCGGGACAGGGGGCTGAAGCTTTCTTT
d_call: TRBD1
v_call: TRBV5-4
j_call: TRBJ1-1
clone_size: -

cdr3_aa: CASSLDSGSTNEQFF
cdr3_nt: TGTGCCAGCAGCTTAGATAGCGGGAGTACCAATGAGCAGTTCTTC
d_call: TRBD2
v_call: TRBV11-3
j_call: TRBJ2-1
clone_size: few

cdr3_aa: CASSESQSDSYEQYF
cdr3_nt: TGTGCCAGCAGTGAATCACAGTCGGATTCCTACGAGCAGTACTTC
d_call: -
v_call: TRBV25-1
j_call: TRBJ2-7
clone_size: few

cdr3_aa: CTSRLYQETQYF
cdr3_nt: TGCACCAGCAGGCTTTACCAAGAGACCCAGTACTTC
d_call: -
v_call: TRBV1
j_call: TRBJ2-5
clone_size: many

cdr3_aa: CATSRMRTEKETQYF
cdr3_nt: TGTGCCACCAGCAGAATGAGAACAGAGAAAGAGACCCAGTACTTC
d_call: -
v_call: TRBV15
j_call: TRBJ2-5
clone_size: -

cdr3_aa: CASNALIVAGGDEQYF
cdr3_nt: TGTGCCAGCAACGCCCTTATCGTAGCGGGAGGAGACGAGCAGTACTTC
d_call: TRBD2
v_call: TRBV28
j_call: TRBJ2-7
clone_size: -